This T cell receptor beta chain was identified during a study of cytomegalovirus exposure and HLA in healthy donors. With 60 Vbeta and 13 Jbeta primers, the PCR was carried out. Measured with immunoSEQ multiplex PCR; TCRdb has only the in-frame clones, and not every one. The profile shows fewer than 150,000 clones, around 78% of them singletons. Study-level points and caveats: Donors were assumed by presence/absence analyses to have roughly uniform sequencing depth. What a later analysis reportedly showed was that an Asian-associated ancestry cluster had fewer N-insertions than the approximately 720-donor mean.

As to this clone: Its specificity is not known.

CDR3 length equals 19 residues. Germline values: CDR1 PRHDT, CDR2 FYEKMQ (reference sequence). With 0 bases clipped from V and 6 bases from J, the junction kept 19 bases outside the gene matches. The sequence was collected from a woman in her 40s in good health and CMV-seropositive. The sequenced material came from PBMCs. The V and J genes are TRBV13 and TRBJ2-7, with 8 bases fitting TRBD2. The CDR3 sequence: CASSLGEGVPGAGVFEQYF. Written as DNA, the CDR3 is TGTGCCAGCAGCTTAGGTGAGGGGGTCCCCGGAGCGGGAGTTTTCGAGCAGTACTTC.